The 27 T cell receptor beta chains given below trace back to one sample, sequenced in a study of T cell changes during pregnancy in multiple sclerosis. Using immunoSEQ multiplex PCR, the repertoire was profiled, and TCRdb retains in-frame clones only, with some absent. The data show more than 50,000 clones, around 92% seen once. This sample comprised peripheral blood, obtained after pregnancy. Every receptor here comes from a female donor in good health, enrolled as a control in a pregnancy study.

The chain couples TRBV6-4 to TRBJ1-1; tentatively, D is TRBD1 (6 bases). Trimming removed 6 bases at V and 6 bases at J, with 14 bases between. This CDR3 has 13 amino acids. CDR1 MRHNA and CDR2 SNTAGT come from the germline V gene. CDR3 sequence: CASSQGKGAEAFF. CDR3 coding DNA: TGTGCCAGCAGCCAGGGAAAGGGGGCTGAAGCTTTCTTT.

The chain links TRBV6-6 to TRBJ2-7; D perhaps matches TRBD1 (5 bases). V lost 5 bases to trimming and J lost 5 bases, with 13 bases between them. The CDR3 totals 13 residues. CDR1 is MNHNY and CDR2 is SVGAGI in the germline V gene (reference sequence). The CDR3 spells CASSLRQSDEQYF. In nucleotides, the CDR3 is TGTGCCAGCAGTCTTCGACAGTCCGACGAGCAGTACTTC.

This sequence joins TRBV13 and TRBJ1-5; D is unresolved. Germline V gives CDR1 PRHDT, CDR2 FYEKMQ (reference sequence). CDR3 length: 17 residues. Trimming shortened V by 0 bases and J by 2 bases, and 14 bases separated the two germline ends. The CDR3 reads CASSLGILGGRNQPQHF. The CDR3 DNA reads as TGTGCCAGCAGCTTAGGCATCCTGGGAGGACGCAATCAGCCCCAGCATTTT.

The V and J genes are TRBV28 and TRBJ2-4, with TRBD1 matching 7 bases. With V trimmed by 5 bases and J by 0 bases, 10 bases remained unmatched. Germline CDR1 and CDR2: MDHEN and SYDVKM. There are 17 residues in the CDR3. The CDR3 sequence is CASSGVGTVLAKNIQYF. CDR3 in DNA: TGTGCCAGCAGTGGGGTAGGGACAGTACTAGCCAAAAACATTCAGTACTTC.

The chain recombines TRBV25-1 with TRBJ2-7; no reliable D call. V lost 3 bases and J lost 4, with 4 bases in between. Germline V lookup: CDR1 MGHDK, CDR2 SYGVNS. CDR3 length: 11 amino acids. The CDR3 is CASSDNYEQYF. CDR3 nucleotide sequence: TGTGCCAGCAGTGATAATTACGAGCAGTACTTC.

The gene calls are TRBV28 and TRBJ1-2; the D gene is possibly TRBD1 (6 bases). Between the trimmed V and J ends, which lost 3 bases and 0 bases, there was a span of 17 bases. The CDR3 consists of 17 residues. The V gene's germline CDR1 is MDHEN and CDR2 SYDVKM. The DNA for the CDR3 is TGTGCCAGCAGTTTCACAGGGTTCCCCACTACTAACTATGGCTACACCTTC. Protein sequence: CASSFTGFPTTNYGYTF.

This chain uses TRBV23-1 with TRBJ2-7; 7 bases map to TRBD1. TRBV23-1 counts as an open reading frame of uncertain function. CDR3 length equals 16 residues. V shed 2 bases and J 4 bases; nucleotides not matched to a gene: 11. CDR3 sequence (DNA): TGCGCCAGCAGTCAAATTCCGGGACAGTGCTTGTACGAGCAGTACTTC. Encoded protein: CASSQIPGQCLYEQYF.

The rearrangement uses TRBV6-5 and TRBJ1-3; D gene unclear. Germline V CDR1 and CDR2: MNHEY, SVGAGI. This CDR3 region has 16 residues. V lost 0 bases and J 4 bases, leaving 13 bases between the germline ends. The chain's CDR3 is CASSYSIGEKGNTIYF. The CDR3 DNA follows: TGTGCCAGCAGTTACTCTATAGGAGAAAAGGGAAACACCATATATTTT.

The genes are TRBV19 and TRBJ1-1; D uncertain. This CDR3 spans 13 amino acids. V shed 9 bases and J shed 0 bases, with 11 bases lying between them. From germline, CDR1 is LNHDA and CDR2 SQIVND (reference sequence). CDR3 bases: TGTGCCAGCCGAGAGGCGTTGAACACTGAAGCTTTCTTT. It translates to CASREALNTEAFF.

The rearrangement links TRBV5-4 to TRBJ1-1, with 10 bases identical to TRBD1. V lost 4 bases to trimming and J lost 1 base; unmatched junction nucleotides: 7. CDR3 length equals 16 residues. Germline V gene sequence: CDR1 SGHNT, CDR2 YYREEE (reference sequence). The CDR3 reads CASSLRQGAGNTEAFF. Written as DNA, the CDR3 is TGTGCCAGCAGCCTAAGACAGGGGGCAGGGAACACTGAAGCTTTCTTT.

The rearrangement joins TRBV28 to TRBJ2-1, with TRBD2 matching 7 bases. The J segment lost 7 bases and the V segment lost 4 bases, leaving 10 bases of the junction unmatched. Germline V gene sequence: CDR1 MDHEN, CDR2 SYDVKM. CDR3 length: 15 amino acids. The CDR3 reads CASSSHGGGSNEQFF. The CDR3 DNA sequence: TGTGCCAGCAGTTCCCACGGGGGAGGGAGTAATGAGCAGTTCTTC.

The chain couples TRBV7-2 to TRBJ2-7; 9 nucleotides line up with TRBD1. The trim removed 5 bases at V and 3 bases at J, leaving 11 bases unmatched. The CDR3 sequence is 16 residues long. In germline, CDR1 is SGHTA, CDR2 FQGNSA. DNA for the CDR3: TGTGCCAGCAGCCCCCGGCGGGACAGGGCAAGCTACGAGCAGTACTTC. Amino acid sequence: CASSPRRDRASYEQYF.

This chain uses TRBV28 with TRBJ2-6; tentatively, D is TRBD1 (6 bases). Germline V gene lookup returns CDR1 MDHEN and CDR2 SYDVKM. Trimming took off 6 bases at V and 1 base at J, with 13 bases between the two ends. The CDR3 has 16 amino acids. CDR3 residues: CASRIDTGSGANVLTF. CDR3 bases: TGTGCCAGCAGAATAGACACAGGGTCTGGGGCCAACGTCCTGACTTTC.

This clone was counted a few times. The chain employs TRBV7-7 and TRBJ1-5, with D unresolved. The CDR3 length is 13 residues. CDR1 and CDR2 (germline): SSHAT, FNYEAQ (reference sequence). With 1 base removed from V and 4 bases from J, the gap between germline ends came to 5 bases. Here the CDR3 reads CASSLELNQPQHF. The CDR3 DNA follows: TGTGCCAGCAGCTTAGAGCTGAATCAGCCCCAGCATTTT.

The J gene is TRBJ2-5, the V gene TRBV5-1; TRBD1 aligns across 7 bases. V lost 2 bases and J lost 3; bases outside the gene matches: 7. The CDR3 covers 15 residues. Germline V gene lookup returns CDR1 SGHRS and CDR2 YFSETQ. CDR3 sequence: CASSFTRGKEETQYF. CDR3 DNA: TGCGCCAGCAGCTTCACCAGGGGGAAGGAAGAGACCCAGTACTTC.

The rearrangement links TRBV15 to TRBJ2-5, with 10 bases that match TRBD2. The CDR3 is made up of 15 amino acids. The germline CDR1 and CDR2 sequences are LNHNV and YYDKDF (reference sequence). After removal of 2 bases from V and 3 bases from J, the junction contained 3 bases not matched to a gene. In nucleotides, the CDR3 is TGTGCCACCAGCAGACCCAGCGGGGGGGAAGAGACCCAGTACTTC. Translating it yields CATSRPSGGEETQYF.

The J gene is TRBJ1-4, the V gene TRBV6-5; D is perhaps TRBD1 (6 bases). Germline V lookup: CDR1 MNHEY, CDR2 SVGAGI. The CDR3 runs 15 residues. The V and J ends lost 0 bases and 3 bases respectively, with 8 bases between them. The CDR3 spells CASSYSGQPNEKLFF. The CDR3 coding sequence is TGTGCCAGCAGTTACTCAGGACAGCCTAATGAAAAACTGTTTTTT.

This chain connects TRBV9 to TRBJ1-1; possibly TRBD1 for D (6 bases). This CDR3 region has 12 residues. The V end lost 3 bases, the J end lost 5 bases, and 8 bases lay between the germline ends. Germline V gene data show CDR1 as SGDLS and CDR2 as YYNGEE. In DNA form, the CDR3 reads TGTGCCAGCAGCGGCGACAGGACTGAAGCTTTCTTT. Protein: CASSGDRTEAFF. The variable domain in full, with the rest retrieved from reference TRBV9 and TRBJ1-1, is DSGVTQTPKHLITATGQRVTLRCSPRSGDLSVYWYQQSLDQGLQFLIQYYNGEERAKGNILERFSAQQFPDLHSELNLSSLELGDSALYFCASSGDRTEAFFGQGTRLTVV.

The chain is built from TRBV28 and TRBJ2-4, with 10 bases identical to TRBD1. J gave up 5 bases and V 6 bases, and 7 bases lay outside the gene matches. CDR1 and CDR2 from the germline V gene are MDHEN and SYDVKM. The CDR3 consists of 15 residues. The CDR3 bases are TGTGCCAGCAGCCAGACTGGGACAGGGGAAAACATTCAGTACTTC. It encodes CASSQTGTGENIQYF.

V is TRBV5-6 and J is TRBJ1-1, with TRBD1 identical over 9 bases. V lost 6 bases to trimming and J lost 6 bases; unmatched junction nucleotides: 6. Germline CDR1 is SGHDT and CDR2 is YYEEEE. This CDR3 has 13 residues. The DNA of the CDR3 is TGTGCCAGCACCCCGGGACAGGGTTCTGAAGCTTTCTTT. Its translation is CASTPGQGSEAFF.

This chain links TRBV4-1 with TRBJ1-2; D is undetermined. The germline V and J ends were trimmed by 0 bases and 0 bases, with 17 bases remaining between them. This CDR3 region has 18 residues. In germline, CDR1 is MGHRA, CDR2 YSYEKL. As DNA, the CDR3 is TGCGCCAGCAGCCAAGATCTTAGGCCGCGGGTTACTAACTATGGCTACACCTTC. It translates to CASSQDLRPRVTNYGYTF.

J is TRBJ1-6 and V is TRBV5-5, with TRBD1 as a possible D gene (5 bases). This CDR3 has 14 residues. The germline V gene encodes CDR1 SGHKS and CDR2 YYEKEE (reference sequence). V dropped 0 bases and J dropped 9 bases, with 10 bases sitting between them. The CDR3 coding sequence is TGTGCCAGCAGCTTGGACCACGACAGTTCACCCCTCCACTTT. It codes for CASSLDHDSSPLHF.

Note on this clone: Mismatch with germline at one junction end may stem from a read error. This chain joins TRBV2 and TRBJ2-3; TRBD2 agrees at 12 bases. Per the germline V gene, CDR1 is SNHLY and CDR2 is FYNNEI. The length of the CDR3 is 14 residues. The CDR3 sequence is CASSSQGLAGGPNF. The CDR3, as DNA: TGTGCCAGCAGTTCCCAGGGCCTAGCGGGGGGGCCGAATTTT.

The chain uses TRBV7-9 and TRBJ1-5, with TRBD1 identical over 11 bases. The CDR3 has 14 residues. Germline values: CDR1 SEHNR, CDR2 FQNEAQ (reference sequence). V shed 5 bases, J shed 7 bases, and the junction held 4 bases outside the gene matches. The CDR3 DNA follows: TGTGCCAGCAGCCAGGGACAGGGGGACCAGCCCCAGCATTTT. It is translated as CASSQGQGDQPQHF.

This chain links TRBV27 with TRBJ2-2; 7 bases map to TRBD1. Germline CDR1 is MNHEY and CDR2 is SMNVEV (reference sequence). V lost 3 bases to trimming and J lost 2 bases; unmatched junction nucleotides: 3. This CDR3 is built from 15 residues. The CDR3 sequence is CASSFDRDNTGELFF. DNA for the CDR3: TGTGCCAGCAGTTTTGACAGGGATAACACCGGGGAGCTGTTTTTT.

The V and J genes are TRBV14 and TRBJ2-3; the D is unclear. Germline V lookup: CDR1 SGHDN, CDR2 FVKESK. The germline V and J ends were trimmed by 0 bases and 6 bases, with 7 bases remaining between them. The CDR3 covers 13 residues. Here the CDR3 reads CASSQDRSDTQYF. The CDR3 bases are TGTGCCAGCAGCCAAGACCGGAGCGATACGCAGTATTTT.

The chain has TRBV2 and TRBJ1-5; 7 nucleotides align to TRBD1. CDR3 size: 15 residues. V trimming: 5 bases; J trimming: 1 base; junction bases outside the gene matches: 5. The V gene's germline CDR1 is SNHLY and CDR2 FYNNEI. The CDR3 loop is CASSRQGLSNQPQHF. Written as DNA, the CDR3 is TGTGCCAGCAGTAGACAGGGACTGAGCAATCAGCCCCAGCATTTT.